The entry below gives a single T cell receptor beta chain sequence along with its context. Patients in Seattle were enrolled during active infection, then followed longitudinally. This CDR3 has 13 residues. V was cut by 5 bases and J by 2 bases, with 8 bases left in between. Study processing details: Estimates of nucleated cell counts were drawn from the amplification of reference gene primers. The assay was immunoSEQ multiplex PCR, and TCRdb's table has in-frame clones only and misses some. D and trimming were read from the DNA, whereas the V and J calls and clone size are those reported in that table. The sample shows tens of thousands of clones, less than 95% of them seen only once. This entry belongs to a study of blood T cell repertoires in COVID-19. Study details: Both acute and convalescent COVID-19 samples were obtained from the United States, Italy and Spain. Sources were T cells, B-cell-depleted T cells, or PBMCs; the material itself was cDNA or gDNA.

The material sequenced was peripheral blood. The receptor was isolated from a man between 18 and 29 years old with COVID-19, enrolled during active disease. V and J are TRBV12-3 or TRBV12-4 and TRBJ2-3; D is uncertain. The CDR3, as DNA: TGTGCCAGCAGTCCGGGTGACACAGATACGCAGTATTTT. This codes for CASSPGDTDTQYF.